This TCR beta chain was sequenced in a study of vaccination and CD4 T cells after COVID-19. Whole-study context: SARS-CoV-2 was confirmed by nasal swab PCR; disease was mild in some 10, severe in one. Post-COVID specimens were obtained a median approximately 95 days after diagnosis (range 35 to 161).

Time point noted: late sampling 161 to 241 days after vaccination in three convalescent patients. Indicated treatment: approximately nine-day PBMC culture with coronavirus spike peptide pools or control peptides (ViraFEST assay). Details on this clonotype: Its antigen is currently unknown.

Trimming left V 1 base short and J 12 bases short, with 16 bases between. Germline-derived CDR1 and CDR2 are SGHTA and FQGNSA. This CDR3 region has 15 residues. With the Oncomine TCR Beta short-read assay, DNA from cultured CD4+ T cells was sequenced. Someone extracted genomic DNA from cultured CD4+ T cells. TCRdb recomputed calls from the PCR reads with MiXCR, one row per CDR3 protein. The sample consists of roughly 20,000 distinct CDR3 sequences, around a third of them appearing once. The origin of this receptor is a human donor who had recovered from COVID-19. Sequences were derived from CD4+ T cells from blood, cultured in vitro, sampled about 7 months after SARS-CoV-2 vaccination. The J gene is TRBJ1-6, the V gene TRBV7-2, with D possibly being TRBD1 (6 bases). The chain's CDR3 is CASSLGGAQSGPLHF. The CDR3 nucleotides read TGTGCCAGCAGCTTAGGGGGGGCGCAATCCGGACCCCTCCACTTT.